Below are 26 T cell receptor beta chains sequenced from a single sample in a study of shared clonotypes between healthy human individuals. TCRdb keeps only in-frame clones here, not all; method: immunoSEQ multiplex PCR. Here the sample spans 600,000 to 750,000 clones, about two thirds being singletons. The sample consisted of memory CD4+ T cells sorted from blood. Sample subset: CD45RA-negative fraction. The receptor source for this set is a woman aged 30 to 39 in good health.

The chain is built from TRBV6-6 and TRBJ1-2; D gene ambiguous. Germline CDR1 is MNHNY and CDR2 is SVGAGI (reference sequence). Trimming removed 5 bases at V and 0 bases at J, with 10 bases between. This CDR3 has 14 amino acids. The CDR3 DNA is TGTGCCAGCAGTACGCGGAACGCTAACTATGGCTACACCTTC. Encoded protein: CASSTRNANYGYTF.

This clone occurred a few times. The V gene is TRBV29-1, the J gene TRBJ1-2; 8 bases fit TRBD1. The CDR3 covers 12 residues. The junction had 1 base not matched to a gene; V was cut back by 2 bases and J by 5 bases. Germline V gene data show CDR1 as SQVTM and CDR2 as ANQGSEA. The CDR3 loop reads CSVERQGYGYTF. CDR3 DNA: TGCAGCGTTGAACGACAGGGGTATGGCTACACCTTC.

The chain recombines TRBV6-6 with TRBJ1-5; D call uncertain. Trimming took 4 bases from V and 4 from J, leaving 8 bases between them. Germline V gives CDR1 MNHNY, CDR2 SVGAGI (reference sequence). The CDR3 runs 13 residues. In nucleotides, the CDR3 is TGTGCCAGCAGTTCTGGAGAGAATCAGCCCCAGCATTTT. The encoded protein is CASSSGENQPQHF.

This clone was seen at least ten times. This chain connects TRBV19 to TRBJ2-6, with D possibly called TRBD1 or TRBD2 (5 bases each). Germline V CDR1 and CDR2: LNHDA, SQIVND (reference sequence). This CDR3 is 20 amino acids long. Trimming pared 5 bases from V and 0 bases from J, leaving 23 bases between. The CDR3 DNA reads as TGTGCCAGTAGTTTTGCCCTAGAGGGGCCCGTTGACTCTGGGGCCAACGTCCTGACTTTC. Encoded protein: CASSFALEGPVDSGANVLTF.

This chain uses TRBV5-1 with TRBJ2-5; possibly TRBD1 for D (7 bases). CDR1 is SGHRS, CDR2 YFSETQ, per germline. V was pared by 4 bases and J by 5 bases, with 18 bases between. The CDR3 length is 15 residues. CDR3 amino acids: CASSRRDSGRETQYF. DNA of the CDR3: TGCGCCAGCAGCCGCCGGGACAGTGGGAGGGAGACCCAGTACTTC. The whole variable domain, remainder taken from reference TRBV5-1 and TRBJ2-5, is KAGVTQTPRYLIKTRGQQVTLSCSPISGHRSVSWYQQTPGQGLQFLFEYFSETQRNKGNFPGRFSGRQFSNSRSEMNVSTLELGDSALYLCASSRRDSGRETQYFGPGTRLLVL.

The chain has TRBV9 and TRBJ1-4; D may be TRBD1 (5 bases). This CDR3 is 19 amino acids long. With 0 bases removed from V and 0 bases from J, the gap between germline ends came to 18 bases. The germline V gene has CDR1 SGDLS and CDR2 YYNGEE. CDR3 sequence reads: CASSVVVGHRPATNEKLFF. CDR3 coding DNA: TGTGCCAGCAGCGTAGTCGTAGGTCACAGGCCTGCAACTAATGAAAAACTGTTTTTT. The full variable domain, completed using reference TRBV9 and TRBJ1-4, is DSGVTQTPKHLITATGQRVTLRCSPRSGDLSVYWYQQSLDQGLQFLIQYYNGEERAKGNILERFSAQQFPDLHSELNLSSLELGDSALYFCASSVVVGHRPATNEKLFFGSGTQLSVL.

This clone showed up just a few times. This chain joins TRBV6-1 and TRBJ2-2, with a weak D call TRBD2 (5 bases). CDR1 is MNHNS, CDR2 SASEGT, per germline. Between the trimmed V and J ends, which lost 6 bases and 6 bases, there was a span of 14 bases. This CDR3 is 14 amino acids long. The CDR3: CASRSGWSSGELFF. The CDR3, as DNA: TGTGCCAGCAGGAGCGGTTGGTCGTCCGGGGAGCTGTTTTTT.

V gene TRBV4-2 combines with J gene TRBJ1-5; D may be TRBD1 (6 bases). Looked up from germline, CDR1 is LGHNA and CDR2 is YNFKEQ. CDR3 size: 14 residues. Trimming shortened V by 0 bases and J by 7 bases, and 10 bases separated the two germline ends. The CDR3 DNA sequence: TGTGCCAGCAGCCAAGACAGGGGAAGCCAGCCCCAGCATTTT. Encoded protein: CASSQDRGSQPQHF.

This clone was recorded at least ten times. The chain is built from TRBV28 and TRBJ1-3; the D is unclear. V lost 3 bases to trimming and J lost 0 bases, with 6 bases between them. CDR1 is MDHEN, CDR2 SYDVKM, per germline. There are 14 residues in the CDR3. The CDR3 DNA reads as TGTGCCAGCAGTTTTAGACACTCTGGAAACACCATATATTTT. Its protein is CASSFRHSGNTIYF.

The V gene is TRBV27, the J gene TRBJ2-2; maybe TRBD1 (6 bases). The length of the CDR3 is 20 residues. V lost 5 bases to trimming and J lost 4 bases, with 29 bases between them. Germline assignment: CDR1 MNHEY and CDR2 SMNVEV (reference sequence). This chain's CDR3 is CASSKTRKAGTTVVTGELFF. The CDR3 coding sequence is TGTGCCAGCAGTAAAACCCGGAAGGCCGGGACAACGGTTGTCACCGGGGAGCTGTTTTTT.

Note on this clone: Other nucleotide sequences in the sample specify the same CDR3. This chain connects TRBV6-6 to TRBJ1-1, with TRBD1 as a possible D gene (5 bases). The CDR3 is 15 residues long. Trimming shortened V by 0 bases and J by 0 bases, and 8 bases separated the two germline ends. CDR1 is MNHNY, CDR2 SVGAGI, per germline (reference sequence). The DNA of the CDR3 is TGTGCCAGCAGTTACTCGGGGCAGATGAACACTGAAGCTTTCTTT. Its protein is CASSYSGQMNTEAFF.

The chain combines TRBV28 with TRBJ1-3; weak D call: TRBD1 (5 bases). V was pared by 5 bases and J by 0 bases, with 17 bases between. CDR1 and CDR2 from the germline V gene are MDHEN and SYDVKM. The CDR3 has 17 amino acids. Here the CDR3 reads CASSPLGRGISGNTIYF. CDR3 DNA sequence: TGTGCCAGCAGTCCGTTGGGGCGGGGCATCTCTGGAAACACCATATATTTT.

The rearrangement uses TRBV28 and TRBJ1-5, with 8 bases fitting TRBD1. The J segment lost 2 bases and the V segment lost 6 bases, leaving 6 bases of the junction unmatched. Germline V lookup: CDR1 MDHEN, CDR2 SYDVKM. The length of the CDR3 is 15 residues. The CDR3 spells CASSPDRVGNQPQHF. DNA of the CDR3: TGTGCCAGCAGCCCGGACAGGGTAGGCAATCAGCCCCAGCATTTT.

The sample holds a few counts of this clone. The chain employs TRBV7-9 and TRBJ2-2; 8 nucleotides agree with TRBD2. The CDR3 loop spans 18 amino acids. From germline, CDR1 is SEHNR and CDR2 FQNEAQ (reference sequence). After removal of 6 bases from V and 7 bases from J, the junction contained 19 bases not matched to a gene. CDR3 in amino acids: CASRPRLGGRTPGGELFF. CDR3 in DNA: TGTGCCAGCAGACCTCGGTTGGGCGGGAGGACGCCCGGCGGGGAGCTGTTTTTT.

J is TRBJ2-7 and V is TRBV5-4, with D perhaps given as TRBD1 or TRBD2 (6 bases each). The CDR3 loop spans 16 amino acids. Germline-derived CDR1 and CDR2 are SGHNT and YYREEE (reference sequence). V lost 4 bases and J 0 bases, leaving 17 bases between the germline ends. Here the CDR3 DNA reads TGTGCCAGCAGCCTTTCTTGGGGGCGGGACTCCTACGAGCAGTACTTC. The encoded protein is CASSLSWGRDSYEQYF.

The CDR3 here is CASSSTTGTGGHEQFF. The CDR3 DNA sequence: TGTGCCAGCAGCTCGACGACCGGGACAGGGGGCCATGAGCAGTTCTTC. The chain combines TRBV7-2 with TRBJ2-1; TRBD1 aligns across 12 bases. Looked up from germline, CDR1 is SGHTA and CDR2 is FQGNSA. The CDR3 contains 16 residues. J lost 8 bases, V lost 4 bases, and 9 bases had no gene match. The entire variable domain, with the rest obtained from reference TRBV7-2 and TRBJ2-1, is as follows: GAGVSQSPSNKVTEKGKDVELRCDPISGHTALYWYRQSLGQGLEFLIYFQGNSAPDKSGLPSDRFSAERTGGSVSTLTIQRTQQEDSAVYLCASSSTTGTGGHEQFFGPGTRLTVL.

The chain recombines TRBV29-1 with TRBJ2-7; 10 bases line up with TRBD1. CDR1 is SQVTM and CDR2 is ANQGSEA in the germline V gene. V lost 7 bases to trimming and J lost 3 bases; unmatched junction nucleotides: 3. This CDR3 contains 12 residues. The CDR3 sequence: CSAGQGGYEQYF. The CDR3 DNA reads TGCAGCGCCGGACAGGGGGGCTACGAGCAGTACTTC.

Ten or more counts support this clone. V is TRBV6-5 and J is TRBJ2-2; D gene ambiguous. In germline, CDR1 is MNHEY, CDR2 SVGAGI. The CDR3 is made up of 16 amino acids. V gave up 0 bases and J gave up 3 bases, with 11 bases separating them. DNA of the CDR3: TGTGCCAGCAGTTACTCCTGGGGTTTGGACACCGGGGAGCTGTTTTTT. This sequence encodes CASSYSWGLDTGELFF.

The chain recombines TRBV5-1 with TRBJ2-3; 7 bases match TRBD2. This CDR3 comprises 14 residues. The germline gives CDR1 SGHRS, CDR2 YFSETQ. V was pared by 3 bases and J by 0 bases, with 1 base of the junction left unmatched. CDR3 sequence (DNA): TGCGCCAGCAGCTCACTAGCGAGCACAGATACGCAGTATTTT. Translating it yields CASSSLASTDTQYF.

This clone was seen a handful of times. The V call is TRBV13, the J call TRBJ2-3; 10 bases match TRBD2. Trimming removed 5 bases from V and 7 bases from J; junction bases left unmatched: 15. Germline CDR1 and CDR2: PRHDT and FYEKMQ (reference sequence). The CDR3 contains 17 residues. CDR3 DNA sequence: TGTGCCAGCAGCCCACGCTGGACTAGCGGAAGCACCCATACGCAGTATTTT. This gives the protein CASSPRWTSGSTHTQYF.

The chain couples TRBV28 to TRBJ1-6; no clear D. Germline V lookup: CDR1 MDHEN, CDR2 SYDVKM. The germline V and J ends were trimmed by 3 bases and 8 bases, with 5 bases remaining between them. There are 12 residues in the CDR3. The CDR3 region has the DNA TGTGCCAGCAGTTTGGTCGATTCACCCCTCCACTTT. It specifies CASSLVDSPLHF.

This clone turned up a few times. The V call is TRBV5-5, the J call TRBJ1-2, with D possibly matching TRBD1 (5 bases). V was pared by 1 base and J by 8 bases, with 12 bases between. The germline gives CDR1 SGHKS, CDR2 YYEKEE (reference sequence). The CDR3 extends over 13 amino acids. CDR3 bases: TGTGCCAGCAGCTTGACGACAGATCTAGGCTACACCTTC. It specifies CASSLTTDLGYTF.

J is TRBJ2-5 and V is TRBV2, with TRBD1 matching 8 bases. Germline CDR1 is SNHLY and CDR2 is FYNNEI. Trimming cost V 6 bases and J 4 bases; bases outside gene matches: 4. The CDR3 runs 13 residues. The DNA of the CDR3 is TGTGCCAGCAGATTGGACAGGGTAGAGACCCAGTACTTC. Encoded protein: CASRLDRVETQYF.

The sample holds a few counts of this clone. J is TRBJ2-5 and V is TRBV9; possibly TRBD2 for D (6 bases). Germline CDR1 SGDLS, CDR2 YYNGEE. This CDR3 has 16 amino acids. Deletions cut 0 bases from V and 5 bases from J, with 17 bases between. DNA of the CDR3: TGTGCCAGCAGCGTAGGTACGGGCGGGAATTCGGAGACCCAGTACTTC. It is translated as CASSVGTGGNSETQYF.

This clone was seen a handful of times. The rearrangement links TRBV27 to TRBJ1-3, with 9 bases matching TRBD1. This CDR3 is built from 14 residues. CDR1 and CDR2 (germline): MNHEY, SMNVEV (reference sequence). The V and J ends lost 6 bases and 11 bases, in that order; junction bases with no gene match: 11. CDR3: CASSYRDRVLPIYF. The CDR3 coding sequence is TGTGCCAGCAGCTACCGGGACAGGGTTTTACCCATATATTTT.

The V and J genes are TRBV29-1 and TRBJ2-3; D not resolved. This CDR3 is built from 11 residues. Germline V gene data show CDR1 as SQVTM and CDR2 as ANQGSEA. V was pared by 6 bases and J by 5 bases, with 9 bases between. CDR3: CSVNGGDTQYF. CDR3 nucleotides: TGCAGCGTAAACGGTGGAGATACGCAGTATTTT.